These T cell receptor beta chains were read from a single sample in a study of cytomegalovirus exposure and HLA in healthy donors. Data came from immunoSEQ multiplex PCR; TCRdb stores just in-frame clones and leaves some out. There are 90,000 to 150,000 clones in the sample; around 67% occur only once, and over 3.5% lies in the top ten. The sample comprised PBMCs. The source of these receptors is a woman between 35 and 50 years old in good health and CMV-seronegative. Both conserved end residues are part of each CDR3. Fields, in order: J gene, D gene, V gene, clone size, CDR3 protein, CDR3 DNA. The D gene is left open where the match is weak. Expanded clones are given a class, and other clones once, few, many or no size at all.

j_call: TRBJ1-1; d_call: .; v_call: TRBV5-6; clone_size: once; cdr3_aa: CASSLVGRMNTEAFF; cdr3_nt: TGTGCCAGCAGCTTGGTTGGCAGGATGAACACTGAAGCTTTCTTT
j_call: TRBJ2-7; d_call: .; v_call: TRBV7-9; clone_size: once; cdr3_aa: CASSLGEGGLHEQYF; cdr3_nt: TGTGCCAGCAGCTTAGGCGAAGGCGGGCTACACGAGCAGTACTTC
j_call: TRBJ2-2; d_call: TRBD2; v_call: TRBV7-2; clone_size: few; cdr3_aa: CASSLRLAGGGTGELFF; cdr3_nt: TGTGCCAGCAGCTTACGACTAGCGGGAGGAGGTACCGGGGAGCTGTTTTTT
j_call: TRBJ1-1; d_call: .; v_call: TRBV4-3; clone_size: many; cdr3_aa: CASSQLGGNTEAFF; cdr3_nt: TGCGCCAGCAGCCAACTGGGGGGGAACACTGAAGCTTTCTTT
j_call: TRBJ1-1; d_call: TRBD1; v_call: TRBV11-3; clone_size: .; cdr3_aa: CASSPPAGGESSSMNTEAFF; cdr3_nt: TGTGCCAGCAGTCCGCCGGCAGGGGGTGAATCGAGTTCCATGAACACTGAAGCTTTCTTT
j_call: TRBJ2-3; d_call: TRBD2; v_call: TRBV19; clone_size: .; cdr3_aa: CATVAGGGTDTQYF; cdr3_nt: TGTGCCACTGTAGCGGGGGGCGGGACAGATACGCAGTATTTT
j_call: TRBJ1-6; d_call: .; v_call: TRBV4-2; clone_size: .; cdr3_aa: CASSRGGAESYNSPLHF; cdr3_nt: TGTGCCAGCAGCCGGGGGGGGGCGGAATCCTATAATTCACCCCTCCACTTT
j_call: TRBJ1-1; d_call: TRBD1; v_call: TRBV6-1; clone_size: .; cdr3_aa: CASSEGQGRYTEAFF; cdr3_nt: TGTGCCAGCAGTGAGGGACAGGGGAGATACACTGAAGCTTTCTTT
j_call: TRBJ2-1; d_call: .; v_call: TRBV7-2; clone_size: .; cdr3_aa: CASSQSANAYNEQFF; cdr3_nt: TGTGCCAGCAGCCAGTCTGCCAACGCCTACAATGAGCAGTTCTTC
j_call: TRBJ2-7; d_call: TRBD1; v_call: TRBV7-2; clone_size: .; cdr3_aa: CASSSAAGLGQGPF; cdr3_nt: TGTGCCAGCAGCTCTGCCGCAGGGCTGGGACAGGGTCCCTTC
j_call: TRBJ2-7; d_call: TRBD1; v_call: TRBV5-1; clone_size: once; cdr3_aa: CASSLDLTGVYEQYF; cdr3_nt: TGCGCCAGCAGCTTAGACCTTACAGGGGTATACGAGCAGTACTTC
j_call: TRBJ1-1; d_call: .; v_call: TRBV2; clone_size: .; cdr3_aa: CATSKRGQTEAFF; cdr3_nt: TGTGCCACCTCAAAGCGGGGGCAGACTGAAGCTTTCTTT
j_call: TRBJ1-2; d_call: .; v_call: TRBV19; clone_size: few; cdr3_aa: CASSPGRGSYGYTF; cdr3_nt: TGTGCCAGTAGCCCTGGCAGGGGAAGTTATGGCTACACCTTC
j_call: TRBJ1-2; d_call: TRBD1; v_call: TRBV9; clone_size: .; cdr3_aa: CASSVAPGGGYGYTF; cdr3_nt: TGTGCCAGCAGCGTAGCTCCAGGGGGAGGCTATGGCTACACCTTC
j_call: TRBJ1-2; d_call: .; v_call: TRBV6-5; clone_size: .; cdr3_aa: CASTSWPGGYTF; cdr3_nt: TGTGCCAGCACCAGTTGGCCGGGTGGCTACACCTTC
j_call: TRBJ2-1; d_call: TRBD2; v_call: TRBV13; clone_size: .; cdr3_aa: CVSSFWPSGGSSYNEQFF; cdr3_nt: TGTGTCAGCAGCTTTTGGCCTAGCGGGGGAAGCTCCTACAATGAGCAGTTCTTC
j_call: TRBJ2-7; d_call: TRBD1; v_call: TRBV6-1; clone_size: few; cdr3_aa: CASRLGTGPSYEQYF; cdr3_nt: TGTGCCAGCAGGCTCGGGACAGGGCCCTCCTACGAGCAGTACTTC
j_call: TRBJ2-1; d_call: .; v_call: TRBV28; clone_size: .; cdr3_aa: CASSPTGIEQFF; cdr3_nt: TGTGCCAGCAGTCCCACAGGGATTGAGCAGTTCTTC
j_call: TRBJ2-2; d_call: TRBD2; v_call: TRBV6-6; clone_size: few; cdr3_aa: CASSWGAGGNTGELFF; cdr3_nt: TGTGCCAGCAGTTGGGGAGCGGGGGGGAACACCGGGGAGCTGTTTTTT
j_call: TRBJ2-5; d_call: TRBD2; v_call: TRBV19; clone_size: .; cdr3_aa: CASTGTSGDTQYF; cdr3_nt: TGTGCCAGTACTGGGACTAGCGGGGACACCCAGTACTTC
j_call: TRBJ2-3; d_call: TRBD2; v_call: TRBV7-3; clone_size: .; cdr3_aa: CASSASGGLGDTQYF; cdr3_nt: TGTGCCAGCAGCGCTAGCGGGGGGCTTGGGGATACGCAGTATTTT
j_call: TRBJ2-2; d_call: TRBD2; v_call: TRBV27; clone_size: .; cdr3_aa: CASSLWAGGSNNGELFF; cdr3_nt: TGTGCCAGCAGTTTATGGGCGGGGGGCTCTAACAACGGGGAGCTGTTTTTT
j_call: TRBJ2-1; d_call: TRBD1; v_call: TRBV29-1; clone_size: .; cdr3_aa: CSVSTGARNEQFF; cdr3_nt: TGCAGCGTCTCGACAGGGGCAAGGAATGAGCAGTTCTTC
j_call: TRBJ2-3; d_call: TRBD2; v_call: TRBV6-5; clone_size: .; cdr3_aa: CASTPGTSGADTQYF; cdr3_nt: TGTGCCAGCACCCCCGGGACTAGCGGGGCAGATACGCAGTATTTT
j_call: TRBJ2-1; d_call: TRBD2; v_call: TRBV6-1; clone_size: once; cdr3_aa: CASSEGLAGGLHEQFF; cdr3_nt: TGTGCCAGCAGTGAGGGACTAGCGGGGGGGCTTCATGAGCAGTTCTTC
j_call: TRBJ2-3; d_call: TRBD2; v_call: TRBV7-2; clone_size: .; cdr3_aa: CASSRLAGGAGTDTQYF; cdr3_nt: TGTGCCAGCAGCCGCCTAGCGGGGGGGGCCGGCACAGATACGCAGTATTTT
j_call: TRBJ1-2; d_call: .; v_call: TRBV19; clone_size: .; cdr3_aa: CASSIAGFGYTF; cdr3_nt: TGTGCCAGTAGTATAGCCGGGTTCGGCTACACCTTC
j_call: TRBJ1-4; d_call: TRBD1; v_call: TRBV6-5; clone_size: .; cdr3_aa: CASSNTGEVKKLFF; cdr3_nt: TGTGCCAGCAGTAATACAGGGGAAGTGAAAAAACTGTTTTTT
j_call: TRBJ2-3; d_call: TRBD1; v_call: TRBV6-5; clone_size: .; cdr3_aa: CASRTGGTDTQYF; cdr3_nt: TGTGCCAGCAGGACAGGGGGCACAGATACGCAGTATTTT
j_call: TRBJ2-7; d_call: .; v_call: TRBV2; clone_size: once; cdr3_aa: CASLLRVSYEQYF; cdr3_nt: TGTGCCAGCCTCCTGCGGGTGAGCTACGAGCAGTACTTC
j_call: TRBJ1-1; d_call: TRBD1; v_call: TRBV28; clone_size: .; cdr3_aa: CASREGATEAFF; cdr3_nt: TGTGCCAGCAGGGAGGGGGCTACGGAAGCTTTCTTT
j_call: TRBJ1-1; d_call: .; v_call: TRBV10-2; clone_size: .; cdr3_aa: CASSQGLGEAFF; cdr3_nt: TGCGCCAGCAGTCAGGGGTTGGGTGAAGCTTTCTTT
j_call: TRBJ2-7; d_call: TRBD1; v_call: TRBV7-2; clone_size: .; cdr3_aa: CASTRDSTYEQYF; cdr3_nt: TGTGCCAGCACCCGGGACAGTACCTACGAGCAGTACTTC
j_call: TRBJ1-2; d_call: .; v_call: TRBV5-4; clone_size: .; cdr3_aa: CASSLGREALGYTF; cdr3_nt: TGTGCCAGCAGCTTGGGCAGGGAAGCCCTCGGCTACACCTTC
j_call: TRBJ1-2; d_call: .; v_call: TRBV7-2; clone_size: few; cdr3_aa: CASSQGAFRDSSYGYTF; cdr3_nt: TGTGCCAGCAGCCAAGGGGCCTTTCGGGACTCAAGCTATGGCTACACCTTC
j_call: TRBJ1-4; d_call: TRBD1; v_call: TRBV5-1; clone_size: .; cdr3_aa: CASSWGQGEEKLFF; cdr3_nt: TGCGCCAGCAGCTGGGGACAGGGTGAAGAAAAACTGTTTTTT
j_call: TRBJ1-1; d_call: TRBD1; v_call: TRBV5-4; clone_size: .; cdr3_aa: CASSPGGDRVSTEAFF; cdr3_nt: TGTGCCAGCAGCCCAGGGGGGGACAGGGTTTCGACTGAAGCTTTCTTT
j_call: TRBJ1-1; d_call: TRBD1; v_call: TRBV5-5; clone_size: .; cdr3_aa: CASSLGGPNTEAFF; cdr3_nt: TGTGCCAGCAGCTTAGGGGGCCCGAACACTGAAGCTTTCTTT
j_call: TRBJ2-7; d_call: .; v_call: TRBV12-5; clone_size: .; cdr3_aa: CASGPDRGRQYF; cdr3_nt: TGTGCTAGTGGGCCGGACAGAGGAAGGCAGTACTTC
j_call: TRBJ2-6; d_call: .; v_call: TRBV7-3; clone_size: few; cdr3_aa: CASSLGHSGANVLTF; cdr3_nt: TGTGCCAGCAGCTTAGGCCACTCTGGGGCCAACGTCCTGACTTTC
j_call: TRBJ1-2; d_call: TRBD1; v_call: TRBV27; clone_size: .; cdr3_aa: CASSVRQGAMYFYGYTF; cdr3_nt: TGTGCCAGCAGTGTGCGACAGGGGGCGATGTATTTCTATGGCTACACCTTC
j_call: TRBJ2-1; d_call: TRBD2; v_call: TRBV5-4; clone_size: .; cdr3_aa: CASSAGTSGGGEQFF; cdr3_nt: TGTGCCAGCAGCGCGGGGACTAGCGGGGGGGGTGAGCAGTTCTTC
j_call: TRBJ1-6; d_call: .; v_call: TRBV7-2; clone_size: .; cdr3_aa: CASSLAAGNSPLHF; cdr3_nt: TGTGCCAGCAGCTTAGCAGCAGGGAATTCACCCCTCCACTTT
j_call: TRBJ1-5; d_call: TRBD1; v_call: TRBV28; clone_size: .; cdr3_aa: CASSSGDRVDQPQHF; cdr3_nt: TGTGCCAGCAGTTCAGGAGACAGGGTTGATCAGCCCCAGCATTTT
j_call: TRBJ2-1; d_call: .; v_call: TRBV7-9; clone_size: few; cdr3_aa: CASSPGRGNEQFF; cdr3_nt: TGTGCCAGCAGCCCGGGGCGGGGCAATGAGCAGTTCTTC
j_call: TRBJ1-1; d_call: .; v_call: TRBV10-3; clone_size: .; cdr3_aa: CAIRRQETMNTEAFF; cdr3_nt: TGTGCCATCAGGAGGCAGGAGACTATGAACACTGAAGCTTTCTTT
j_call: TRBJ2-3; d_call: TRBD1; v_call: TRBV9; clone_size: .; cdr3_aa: CASSEGDRVQYTQYF; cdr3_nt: TGTGCCAGCAGCGAGGGGGACAGGGTTCAATATACGCAGTATTTT
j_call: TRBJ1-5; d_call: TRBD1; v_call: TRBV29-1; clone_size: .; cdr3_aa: CSVQGGSNQPQHF; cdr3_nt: TGCAGCGTTCAGGGGGGTAGCAATCAGCCCCAGCATTTT
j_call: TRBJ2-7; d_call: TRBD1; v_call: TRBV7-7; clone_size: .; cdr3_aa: CASSKGQGDEQYF; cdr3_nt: TGTGCCAGCAGCAAAGGACAGGGCGACGAGCAGTACTTC
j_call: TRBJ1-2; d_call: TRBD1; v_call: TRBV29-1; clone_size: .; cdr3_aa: CSVASGGSYTF; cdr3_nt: TGCAGCGTAGCATCAGGGGGCTCCTACACCTTC